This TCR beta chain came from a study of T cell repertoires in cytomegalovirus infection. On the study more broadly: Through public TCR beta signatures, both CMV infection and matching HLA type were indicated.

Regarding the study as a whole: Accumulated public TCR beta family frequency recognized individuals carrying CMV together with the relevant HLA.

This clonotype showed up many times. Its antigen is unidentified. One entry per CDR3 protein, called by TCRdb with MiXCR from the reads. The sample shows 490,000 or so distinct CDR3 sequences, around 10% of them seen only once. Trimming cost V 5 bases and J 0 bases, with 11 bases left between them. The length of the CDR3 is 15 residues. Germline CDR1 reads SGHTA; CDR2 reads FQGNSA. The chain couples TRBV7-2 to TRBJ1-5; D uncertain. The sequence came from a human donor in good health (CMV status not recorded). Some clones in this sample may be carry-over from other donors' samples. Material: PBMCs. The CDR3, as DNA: TGTGCCAGCAGCAACAGCCAGAATAGCAATCAGCCCCAGCATTTT. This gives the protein CASSNSQNSNQPQHF. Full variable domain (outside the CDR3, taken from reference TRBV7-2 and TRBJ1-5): GAGVSQSPSNKVTEKGKDVELRCDPISGHTALYWYRQSLGQGLEFLIYFQGNSAPDKSGLPSDRFSAERTGGSVSTLTIQRTQQEDSAVYLCASSNSQNSNQPQHFGDGTRLSIL.